The TCR beta chain described here comes from a study of T cell responses to AZD1222 COVID-19 vaccine. In the case of this clone: The antigen is undetermined.

V lost 1 base to trimming and J lost 4 bases, with 7 bases between them. Germline CDR1 is KGHDR and CDR2 is SFDVKD. The CDR3 has 13 amino acids. TCRdb's table, derived via immunoSEQ multiplex PCR, lists solely in-frame clones and lacks some. The table shows 150,000 to 200,000 clones, with around 87% occurring only once. Overall study results and limits: At baseline, just five to seven AZD1222 recipients tested seropositive. Unmutated variant regions are reportedly the target of nearly half of TCRs that are spike-specific.

The chain couples TRBV24-1 to TRBJ2-7, with D perhaps matching TRBD1 (6 bases). This sequence originates from an adult in good health. This sample comprised peripheral blood, obtained on day 0 of MenACWY control vaccination. The CDR3 DNA follows: TGTGCCACCAGTGATTTCAGGGGATACGAGCAGTACTTC. As protein: CATSDFRGYEQYF.